This T cell receptor (beta chain) was documented in a study of blood T cell repertoires in COVID-19. The CDR3 length is 15 residues. Germline trimming cut 3 bases from V and 1 base from J; bases unmatched to any gene: 6. CDR1 is SGDLS, CDR2 YYNGEE, per germline. Study processing details: The assay estimated nucleated cells by amplifying reference gene primers. TCRdb's table, derived via immunoSEQ multiplex PCR, lists solely in-frame clones and lacks some. That table gives V, J and clone size, and the DNA gave D and trimming. The sample includes 250,000 to 350,000 clones, 80% to 90% of them seen just once. Participant age was 18 to 89 years, and participants resided in approximately 24 US areas.

Input material: PBMCs or T cells enriched from blood (not recorded which). This TCR was sampled from a woman between 18 and 29 years old who had recovered from COVID-19. This chain connects TRBV9 to TRBJ1-1, with 7 bases that match TRBD1. The CDR3 loop is CASSAGGQPNTEAFF. As DNA, the CDR3 is TGTGCCAGCAGCGCCGGGGGACAGCCGAACACTGAAGCTTTCTTT.